These 26 T cell receptor beta chains originate from one sample sequenced in a study of T-cell reconstitution after alpha-beta-depleted transplantation in children. It was with unique molecular identifiers that the TCRbeta library was prepared. Each CDR3 protein is one row after TCRdb ran MiXCR on the PCR reads. The sample holds over 550,000 distinct CDR3 sequences, over 9.5% seen once. The material was PBMCs from the stem cell graft donor, obtained from the stem cell graft. The source is a human donor who donated a stem cell graft to a child with acute myeloid leukemia.

V usage is TRBV6-1 and J usage is TRBJ2-3; 9 bases agree with TRBD1. Germline V gives CDR1 MNHNS, CDR2 SASEGT. Trimming took 6 bases from V and 3 from J; bases not matched to a gene: 4. The length of the CDR3 is 14 residues. This CDR3 reads CASSHRGLTDTQYF. The DNA of the CDR3 is TGTGCCAGCAGCCACAGGGGGCTGACAGATACGCAGTATTTT.

The chain couples TRBV5-1 to TRBJ2-5; D remains unclear. The ends were cut back, 4 bases at V and 2 bases at J, with 15 bases in the middle. CDR3 length: 15 amino acids. Germline V lookup: CDR1 SGHRS, CDR2 YFSETQ. This CDR3 is CASSSGVVLQETQYF. The CDR3 nucleotides read TGCGCCAGCAGCAGTGGGGTAGTACTTCAAGAGACCCAGTACTTC.

V gene TRBV5-4 combines with J gene TRBJ2-5; possibly TRBD1 for D (6 bases). The germline gives CDR1 SGHNT, CDR2 YYREEE (reference sequence). The CDR3 loop spans 16 amino acids. The V end was cut by 0 bases, the J end by 3 bases, with 15 bases between. Here the CDR3 reads CASSLVNRVKEETQYF. The CDR3 coding sequence is TGTGCCAGCAGCTTGGTTAACAGGGTGAAAGAAGAGACCCAGTACTTC.

This chain connects TRBV30 to TRBJ1-2; 8 bases map to TRBD1. V trimming: 3 bases; J trimming: 8 bases; junction bases outside the gene matches: 8. The germline gives CDR1 GTSNPN, CDR2 SVGIG (reference sequence). This CDR3 spans 13 amino acids. CDR3 in amino acids: CAWSAGQGSGYTF. As DNA, the CDR3 is TGTGCCTGGAGCGCTGGACAGGGCAGCGGCTACACCTTC.

This rearrangement joins TRBV5-1 to TRBJ2-1; D might be TRBD1 (6 bases). Germline V lookup: CDR1 SGHRS, CDR2 YFSETQ. The CDR3 sequence is 17 residues long. The V end was cut by 1 base, the J end by 0 bases, with 14 bases between. Here the CDR3 DNA reads TGCGCCAGCAGCTTGACTGGACAGCGTAGCTCCTACAATGAGCAGTTCTTC. Residues: CASSLTGQRSSYNEQFF.

The chain carries TRBV27 and TRBJ2-3, with unresolved D. The CDR3 runs to 14 residues. V dropped 4 bases and J dropped 2 bases, with 10 bases sitting between them. Looked up from germline, CDR1 is MNHEY and CDR2 is SMNVEV (reference sequence). CDR3 amino acids: CASSYGHLTDTQYF. For the CDR3, the DNA is TGTGCCAGCAGTTACGGGCACCTCACAGATACGCAGTATTTT.

This clonotype has a count of ten or more. The CDR3 DNA reads TGTGCCAGCAGCCGAGACAGGGAGGGGAACATTCAGTACTTC. As protein: CASSRDREGNIQYF. V usage is TRBV12-3 or TRBV12-4 and J usage is TRBJ2-4, with D perhaps TRBD1 or TRBD2 (7 bases each). With 6 bases removed from V and 7 bases from J, the gap between germline ends came to 16 bases. The CDR3 consists of 14 residues.

The sample holds many counts of this clonotype. The genes are TRBV20-1 and TRBJ2-4; D is undetermined. The CDR3 runs 13 residues. Germline CDR1 reads DFQATT; CDR2 reads SNEGSKA (reference sequence). Trimming cost V 3 bases and J 1 base, with 7 bases left between them. The CDR3 reads CSARSSAKNIQYF. The CDR3 DNA reads as TGCAGTGCTAGGTCCAGCGCCAAAAACATTCAGTACTTC.

This clonotype has just a few counts. The rearrangement links TRBV12-3 or TRBV12-4 to TRBJ2-1; TRBD1 aligns across 8 bases. The CDR3 has 16 amino acids. The junction had 15 bases not matched to a gene; V was cut back by 6 bases and J by 8 bases. The CDR3 here is CASRSRQGSRAYEQFF. The CDR3 DNA reads TGTGCCAGCAGGTCCCGACAGGGGTCGCGGGCTTATGAGCAGTTCTTC.

This clonotype was counted only a few times. The chain links TRBV20-1 to TRBJ1-4; TRBD1 agrees at 8 bases. Germline V gene data show CDR1 as DFQATT and CDR2 as SNEGSKA (reference sequence). The CDR3 has 18 amino acids. Unmatched junction bases numbered 9, after V lost 0 bases and J lost 0 bases. CDR3 sequence reads: CSARDHTGGSATNEKLFF. For the CDR3, the DNA is TGCAGTGCTAGAGATCATACAGGGGGATCGGCAACTAATGAAAAACTGTTTTTT.

The chain couples TRBV3-1 to TRBJ1-4; weak D call: TRBD1 (6 bases). This CDR3 contains 13 residues. CDR1 and CDR2 from the germline V gene are LGHDT and YNNKEL (reference sequence). V was cut by 2 bases and J by 8 bases, with 9 bases left in between. CDR3 sequence: CASSQSGAEKLFF. CDR3 nucleotides: TGTGCCAGCAGCCAATCAGGGGCAGAAAAACTGTTTTTT.

This clonotype was seen a handful of times. The V gene is TRBV20-1, the J gene TRBJ2-1; D perhaps matches TRBD2 (5 bases). The CDR3 is 18 residues long. Between the trimmed V and J ends, which lost 3 bases and 3 bases, there was a span of 24 bases. The germline gives CDR1 DFQATT, CDR2 SNEGSKA (reference sequence). CDR3 protein: CSARIQARGRGHYNEQFF. Here the CDR3 DNA reads TGCAGTGCTAGGATCCAGGCAAGAGGGAGAGGGCACTACAATGAGCAGTTCTTC.

The chain recombines TRBV5-1 with TRBJ2-6; 9 positions agree with TRBD1. The CDR3 extends over 17 amino acids. V gave up 3 bases and J gave up 0 bases; unmatched junction bases: 4. Germline CDR1 SGHRS, CDR2 YFSETQ. The CDR3 protein is CASSSRDRASGANVLTF. The DNA of the CDR3 is TGCGCCAGCAGCTCCCGGGACAGGGCCTCTGGGGCCAACGTCCTGACTTTC.

The rearrangement joins TRBV29-1 to TRBJ2-2; 11 bases agree with TRBD2. The CDR3 sequence is 16 residues long. From germline, CDR1 is SQVTM and CDR2 ANQGSEA. V was pared by 4 bases and J by 1 base, with 5 bases of the junction left unmatched. The CDR3, as DNA: TGCAGCGTTGGGAGAGGGACTAGCGGGAACACCGGGGAGCTGTTTTTT. It encodes CSVGRGTSGNTGELFF.

This clonotype was counted a few times. The chain is built from TRBV29-1 and TRBJ2-3; D is perhaps TRBD2 (6 bases). CDR3 length: 14 residues. Germline CDR1 reads SQVTM; CDR2 reads ANQGSEA. Between the trimmed V and J ends, which lost 0 bases and 6 bases, there was a span of 13 bases. CDR3 nucleotide sequence: TGCAGCGTTGAAGACCGGGGAGGCGGGGATACGCAGTATTTT. This encodes CSVEDRGGGDTQYF.

This clonotype was seen at least ten times. V is TRBV29-1 and J is TRBJ1-1; 7 bases agree with TRBD1. CDR1 and CDR2 from the germline V gene are SQVTM and ANQGSEA. The CDR3 covers 15 residues. The V and J ends lost 8 bases and 3 bases, in that order; junction bases with no gene match: 15. Written as DNA, the CDR3 is TGCAGCTCAAAGACCGGCGGGACAGTCCACACTGAAGCTTTCTTT. It encodes CSSKTGGTVHTEAFF.

This clonotype was seen repeatedly, ten times or more. V usage is TRBV12-3 or TRBV12-4 and J usage is TRBJ1-2; tentatively, D is TRBD1 (6 bases). The CDR3 totals 11 residues. V was cut by 3 bases and J by 8 bases, with 7 bases left in between. The CDR3 DNA reads TGTGCCAGCAGTTTTGGGGGCGGCTACACCTTC. Protein: CASSFGGGYTF.

Concerning this clonotype itself: Germline is not matched at one junction end, which may reflect a read error. The chain couples TRBV20-1 to TRBJ2-1; TRBD1 matches 8 bases. The germline CDR1 and CDR2 sequences are DFQATT and SNEGSKA (reference sequence). The CDR3 has 18 amino acids. DNA for the CDR3: TGCAGTGCTAGAGATCTTTTACCGGACAGGGTATCCTGCAATGAGCAGTTCTTC. Translated, it gives CSARDLLPDRVSCNEQFF.

This clonotype was observed at least ten times. V gene TRBV6-2 or TRBV6-3 combines with J gene TRBJ2-7; possibly TRBD1 or TRBD2 for D (5 bases each). The V end lost 6 bases, the J end lost 1 base, and 10 bases lay between the germline ends. This CDR3 has 13 amino acids. Germline assignment: CDR1 MNHEY and CDR2 SVGEGT. CDR3 region: CASRPGGSYEQYF. CDR3 nucleotides: TGTGCCAGCAGACCTGGGGGATCCTACGAGCAGTACTTC.

This clonotype showed up just a few times. The V gene is TRBV6-4, the J gene TRBJ2-2, with D possibly matching TRBD1 (6 bases). This CDR3 comprises 17 residues. The germline CDR1 and CDR2 sequences are MRHNA and SNTAGT. Trimming stripped 3 bases from V and 4 bases from J, with 18 bases between. CDR3 DNA: TGTGCCAGCAGTGAAATCTCTCCGACAGGCTCCACCGGGGAGCTGTTTTTT. Amino acid sequence: CASSEISPTGSTGELFF.

In its sample, this clonotype was seen many times. The chain recombines TRBV20-1 with TRBJ2-1; D possibly corresponds to TRBD2 (5 bases). The CDR3 sequence is 12 residues long. V gave up 8 bases and J gave up 2 bases, with 10 bases separating them. Germline CDR1 is DFQATT and CDR2 is SNEGSKA (reference sequence). The CDR3, as DNA: TGCAGTTACGGGATGACCTACAATGAGCAGTTCTTC. Its protein is CSYGMTYNEQFF.

Only a few counts were recorded for this clonotype. This chain links TRBV25-1 with TRBJ2-3; D is perhaps TRBD2 (6 bases). The CDR3 consists of 17 residues. The V gene's germline CDR1 is MGHDK and CDR2 SYGVNS. The V gene lost 2 bases and the J gene lost 1 base, with 16 bases spanning the gap. DNA for the CDR3: TGTGCCAGCAGTGAAAGGTGGGGCGGGAAGGGCACAGATACGCAGTATTTT. Translating it yields CASSERWGGKGTDTQYF.

This clonotype was picked up many times. The chain is built from TRBV20-1 and TRBJ1-1, with D maybe TRBD1 (5 bases). Germline-derived CDR1 and CDR2 are DFQATT and SNEGSKA (reference sequence). This CDR3 region has 12 residues. The CDR3 reads CSLAGRGTEAFF. CDR3 DNA: TGCAGCCTCGCAGGGAGGGGAACTGAAGCTTTCTTT.

The sample holds a few counts of this clonotype. The chain is built from TRBV20-1 and TRBJ1-1, with a tentative D call TRBD1 (5 bases). The ends were cut back, 7 bases at V and 10 bases at J, with 22 bases in the middle. The CDR3 has 13 residues. CDR1 and CDR2 from the germline V gene are DFQATT and SNEGSKA (reference sequence). The CDR3 region has the DNA TGCAGTGTTCGCGCTGGGGGGAGTGGCGGAGCTTTCTTT. Its protein product is CSVRAGGSGGAFF.

The chain joins TRBV25-1 to TRBJ2-7; D unresolved. CDR1 MGHDK and CDR2 SYGVNS come from the germline V gene. The CDR3 totals 14 residues. V gave up 4 bases and J gave up 4 bases, with 14 bases separating them. CDR3 in DNA: TGTGCCAGCAGTGCGAACCGAGTTTTTTACGAGCAGTACTTC. Translating gives CASSANRVFYEQYF.

The V gene is TRBV20-1, the J gene TRBJ2-7; D may be TRBD2 (6 bases). The CDR3 spans 15 residues. Germline CDR1 is DFQATT and CDR2 is SNEGSKA (reference sequence). Trimming removed 1 base from V and 1 base from J, with 14 bases in between. CDR3 coding DNA: TGCAGTGCTAGAGGGGGGATAGCGGAATCCTACGAGCAGTACTTC. Translated, it gives CSARGGIAESYEQYF.